The 26 T cell receptor beta chains in this list originate from one sample, sequenced in a study of blood T cell repertoires in COVID-19. Some clones are missing from TCRdb's copy, which holds only in-frame ones; the method was immunoSEQ multiplex PCR. The repertoire has roughly 140,000 clones, just under 80% of them found once; the top ten carry about 1.9%. Sequencing used peripheral blood. These receptors originate from a woman aged 60-75 years with acute or convalescent COVID-19.

The chain has TRBV7-8 and TRBJ2-7; TRBD2 matches 8 bases. From germline, CDR1 is SGHVS and CDR2 FQNEAQ. The CDR3 consists of 15 residues. With V trimmed by 5 bases and J by 4 bases, 10 bases remained unmatched. The CDR3 sequence is CASSTSGGRGYEQYF. CDR3 DNA sequence: TGTGCCAGCAGCACCTCGGGGGGGCGGGGGTACGAGCAGTACTTC.

The V and J genes are TRBV6-5 and TRBJ1-1; TRBD1 is a possible D gene (5 bases). The CDR3 spans 15 residues. In germline, CDR1 is MNHEY, CDR2 SVGAGI. The V and J ends lost 7 bases and 2 bases respectively, with 17 bases between them. The CDR3 DNA reads TGTGCCAGCATGGGGCAGGCAAGCCGTAACACTGAAGCTTTCTTT. The encoded protein is CASMGQASRNTEAFF.

This clone has at least ten counts. The rearrangement uses TRBV27 and TRBJ2-7, with a tentative D call TRBD2 (5 bases). This CDR3 has 18 residues. The germline CDR1 and CDR2 sequences are MNHEY and SMNVEV (reference sequence). The V end was cut by 3 bases, the J end by 3 bases, with 24 bases between. CDR3 residues: CASSLRQVPGFSDYEQYF. The CDR3 bases are TGTGCCAGCAGTTTGCGGCAGGTCCCGGGGTTTTCTGACTACGAGCAGTACTTC.

The sample holds a few counts of this clone. This rearrangement joins TRBV30 to TRBJ2-2; unclear D gene. V was pared by 4 bases and J by 6 bases, with 15 bases between. This CDR3 contains 14 residues. From germline, CDR1 is GTSNPN and CDR2 SVGIG (reference sequence). The CDR3 spells CAWTNTDWSGELFF. Here the CDR3 DNA reads TGTGCCTGGACAAATACTGACTGGTCCGGGGAGCTGTTTTTT.

The chain recombines TRBV19 with TRBJ2-2; D is perhaps TRBD2 (5 bases). There are 14 residues in the CDR3. Germline V gene data show CDR1 as LNHDA and CDR2 as SQIVND (reference sequence). Trimming stripped 3 bases from V and 0 bases from J, with 5 bases between. This CDR3 is CASSMGANTGELFF. Here the CDR3 DNA reads TGTGCCAGTAGTATGGGAGCGAACACCGGGGAGCTGTTTTTT.

The rearrangement links TRBV7-9 to TRBJ2-7; 9 nucleotides align to TRBD2. Germline CDR1 reads SEHNR; CDR2 reads FQNEAQ (reference sequence). This CDR3 is 16 amino acids long. Trimming removed 3 bases from V and 6 bases from J; junction bases left unmatched: 12. The CDR3 coding sequence is TGTGCCAGCAGCTTCCCTCCTAGCGGGGATTCAGGCGAGCAGTACTTC. Translation: CASSFPPSGDSGEQYF.

This clone was seen once. The rearrangement joins TRBV7-2 to TRBJ2-2; 8 positions agree with TRBD2. Trimming took 5 bases from V and 2 from J; bases not matched to a gene: 13. The CDR3 extends over 18 amino acids. The V gene's germline CDR1 is SGHTA and CDR2 FQGNSA. As DNA, the CDR3 is TGTGCCAGCAGCCCAAACCCAGCGGGAGTCATAAACACCGGGGAGCTGTTTTTT. The encoded protein is CASSPNPAGVINTGELFF.

The table lists this clone with a few counts. The gene calls are TRBV5-8 and TRBJ2-2; possibly TRBD1 for D (6 bases). V lost 5 bases and J lost 1, with 12 bases in between. Looked up from germline, CDR1 is SGHTS and CDR2 is YDEGEE. This CDR3 has 15 residues. CDR3 residues: CASRLTGLNTGELFF. The DNA of the CDR3 is TGTGCCAGCAGGTTAACAGGGCTGAACACCGGGGAGCTGTTTTTT.

The chain is built from TRBV27 and TRBJ1-3, with 9 bases aligning to TRBD1. Germline V CDR1 and CDR2: MNHEY, SMNVEV (reference sequence). The CDR3 covers 16 residues. With V trimmed by 4 bases and J by 2 bases, 6 bases remained unmatched. The CDR3 nucleotides read TGTGCCAGCAGTTGTATGGACAGGGGACCTGGAAACACCATATATTTT. It translates to CASSCMDRGPGNTIYF.

The J gene is TRBJ2-2, the V gene TRBV5-6, with D hard to call. CDR3 size: 16 residues. The V end lost 4 bases, the J end lost 5 bases, and 18 bases lay between the germline ends. The germline CDR1 and CDR2 sequences are SGHDT and YYEEEE. The chain's CDR3 is CASSPLFATQTGELFF. DNA of the CDR3: TGTGCCAGCAGCCCCCTGTTTGCGACACAAACCGGGGAGCTGTTTTTT.

The CDR3 nucleotides read TGCGCCAGCAGCTTGTCAGCGGCCCAAGAGACCCAGTACTTC. Translated, it gives CASSLSAAQETQYF. The chain is built from TRBV5-1 and TRBJ2-5; tentative D call: TRBD2 (5 bases). CDR1 SGHRS and CDR2 YFSETQ come from the germline V gene. This CDR3 region has 14 residues. V lost 1 base and J lost 1, with 8 bases in between.

This clone appeared many times. V is TRBV3-1 (or the pseudogene TRBV3-2) and J is TRBJ2-1, with TRBD2 matching 16 bases. Germline CDR1 LGHDT, CDR2 YNNKEL (reference sequence). After removal of 0 bases from V and 9 bases from J, the junction contained 5 bases not matched to a gene. The CDR3 runs 17 residues. CDR3 region: CASSQERGLAGGIEQFF. CDR3 nucleotide sequence: TGTGCCAGCAGCCAAGAGAGGGGACTAGCGGGAGGGATTGAGCAGTTCTTC.

V usage is TRBV5-6 and J usage is TRBJ1-1; 10 bases agree with TRBD1. The CDR3 has 16 amino acids. With V trimmed by 0 bases and J by 4 bases, 6 bases remained unmatched. Germline CDR1 reads SGHDT; CDR2 reads YYEEEE. CDR3 residues: CASSLVGTGVGTEAFF. CDR3 bases: TGTGCCAGCAGCTTGGTTGGGACAGGGGTTGGCACTGAAGCTTTCTTT.

This chain joins TRBV24-1 and TRBJ2-3; D is uncertain. The CDR3 runs 14 residues. Germline V gene sequence: CDR1 KGHDR, CDR2 SFDVKD. Deletions cut 5 bases from V and 1 base from J, with 9 bases between. The CDR3 reads CATSGLVGTDTQYF. Written as DNA, the CDR3 is TGTGCCACCAGTGGTCTTGTCGGCACAGATACGCAGTATTTT.

In its sample, this clone was seen a few times. The gene calls are TRBV20-1 and TRBJ1-3, with D unresolved. V lost 4 bases to trimming and J lost 7 bases, with 8 bases between them. The CDR3 runs to 11 residues. Germline values: CDR1 DFQATT, CDR2 SNEGSKA (reference sequence). In DNA, the CDR3 is TGCAGTGCTATGTGGGCCAACACCATATATTTT. As protein: CSAMWANTIYF.

Many counts were recorded for this clone. V and J are TRBV7-9 and TRBJ1-1, with D tentatively TRBD1 (5 bases). This CDR3 is 17 amino acids long. Germline lookup yields CDR1 SEHNR and CDR2 FQNEAQ (reference sequence). Trimming removed 5 bases from V and 4 bases from J, with 23 bases in between. CDR3: CASSPLGVVASGTEAFF. The DNA of the CDR3 is TGTGCCAGCAGCCCCTTAGGGGTCGTTGCCTCGGGCACTGAAGCTTTCTTT.

The table lists this clone with a count of one. The chain combines TRBV5-4 with TRBJ2-5; 7 positions match TRBD2. The J segment lost 2 bases and the V segment lost 4 bases, leaving 5 bases of the junction unmatched. The CDR3 loop spans 14 amino acids. CDR1 is SGHNT and CDR2 is YYREEE in the germline V gene (reference sequence). This CDR3 reads CASSGTTSQETQYF. The CDR3 DNA reads as TGTGCCAGCAGCGGGACTACCTCTCAAGAGACCCAGTACTTC.

The rearrangement joins TRBV5-4 to TRBJ2-5; 7 nucleotides align to TRBD2. After removal of 2 bases from V and 1 base from J, the junction contained 8 bases not matched to a gene. The CDR3 is made up of 16 amino acids. CDR1 is SGHNT and CDR2 is YYREEE in the germline V gene (reference sequence). The CDR3 is CASSFRTSPAQETQYF. CDR3 nucleotides: TGTGCCAGCAGCTTTCGGACTAGTCCAGCCCAAGAGACCCAGTACTTC.

The chain employs TRBV7-3 and TRBJ1-1, with 9 bases identical to TRBD1. V lost 5 bases to trimming and J lost 5 bases; unmatched junction nucleotides: 9. Germline-derived CDR1 and CDR2 are SGHTA and FQGTGA. CDR3 length: 15 residues. CDR3: CASSPQGQGITEAFF. The CDR3 region has the DNA TGTGCCAGCAGCCCCCAGGGACAGGGAATTACTGAAGCTTTCTTT.

This chain links TRBV6-5 with TRBJ1-5, with D possibly TRBD1 on 6 matching bases. The V end was cut by 8 bases, the J end by 0 bases, with 11 bases between. The germline V gene has CDR1 MNHEY and CDR2 SVGAGI. This CDR3 is 14 amino acids long. DNA for the CDR3: TGTGCCAGCGCTAGGGGGTATAGCAATCAGCCCCAGCATTTT. It encodes CASARGYSNQPQHF.

This sequence joins TRBV6-6 and TRBJ1-6, with a possible D match to TRBD1 (6 bases). From germline, CDR1 is MNHNY and CDR2 SVGAGI (reference sequence). CDR3 length equals 15 residues. The V end was cut by 5 bases, the J end by 0 bases, with 8 bases between. The CDR3 reads CASSGQRSYNSPLHF. CDR3 bases: TGTGCCAGCAGTGGACAGCGCTCCTATAATTCACCCCTCCACTTT.

The chain joins TRBV3-1 (or the pseudogene TRBV3-2) to TRBJ2-3; 10 bases agree with TRBD1. Trimming at V came to 4 bases and at J to 5 bases, leaving 6 bases not matched to a gene. CDR1 LGHDT and CDR2 YNNKEL come from the germline V gene (reference sequence). CDR3 length: 15 amino acids. CDR3 region: CASSLWDRGGDTQYF. DNA of the CDR3: TGTGCCAGCAGCCTATGGGACAGGGGAGGAGATACGCAGTATTTT.

This chain links TRBV7-8 with TRBJ2-1; 9 nucleotides match TRBD2. Germline V gene data show CDR1 as SGHVS and CDR2 as FQNEAQ. Germline trimming cut 9 bases from V and 2 bases from J; bases unmatched to any gene: 17. This CDR3 is built from 18 residues. CDR3 bases: TGTGCCAGTCAGGACAGGAAGAGTCTAGCGGGACCCTACAATGAGCAGTTCTTC. This gives the protein CASQDRKSLAGPYNEQFF. Full variable domain (rest looked up from reference TRBV7-8 and TRBJ2-1): GAGVSQSPRYKVAKRGQDVALRCDPISGHVSLFWYQQALGQGPEFLTYFQNEAQLDKSGLPSDRFFAERPEGSVSTLKIQRTQQEDSAVYLCASQDRKSLAGPYNEQFFGPGTRLTVL.

This clone was detected only once. The chain couples TRBV5-6 to TRBJ2-7; TRBD2 might be the D (5 bases). This CDR3 comprises 14 residues. V lost 4 bases and J lost 3, with 14 bases in between. Looked up from germline, CDR1 is SGHDT and CDR2 is YYEEEE. The CDR3 loop is CASSPPGTLYEQYF. The CDR3 nucleotides read TGTGCCAGCAGCCCCCCGGGAACCCTCTACGAGCAGTACTTC.

The chain couples TRBV6-1 to TRBJ1-5; D call uncertain. V was cut by 1 base and J by 0 bases, with 10 bases left in between. Looked up from germline, CDR1 is MNHNS and CDR2 is SASEGT. The CDR3 has 16 residues. CDR3 nucleotide sequence: TGTGCCAGCAGTGAAGTGGAGACGTATAGCAATCAGCCCCAGCATTTT. It is translated as CASSEVETYSNQPQHF.

The V gene is TRBV10-3, the J gene TRBJ1-2, with D uncertain. Trimming removed 4 bases from V and 4 bases from J, with 13 bases in between. CDR3 length: 14 residues. Germline-derived CDR1 and CDR2 are ENHRY and SYGVKD. CDR3 loop: CAISAGRQIYGYTF. The CDR3 DNA sequence: TGTGCCATCAGTGCCGGGAGGCAGATCTATGGCTACACCTTC.